This TCR beta chain was obtained from a study of breast tumors, draining lymph nodes, adjacent tissues (TCRdb year 2016). Study-wide context: In breast cancer patients, the study compared the TCR beta repertoires of tumor, adjacent nontumor tissue and axillary lymph nodes. In human breast cancer, the study set out to assess how tumor, surrounding tissue and draining lymph node repertoires relate to one another and whether T cells might be exchanged between them.

Sequencing took place on an Illumina HiSeq 2000. TCR beta chain libraries were generated by multiplex PCR amplification. The amplified TCR beta chain products were analyzed by high-throughput sequencing. TCRdb redid the processing of the public reads, applying fastp at Q25 and MiXCR, and retained in-frame beta chains. Under each unique CDR3 protein, matching rows form one entry showing the most common genes and DNA. This sample gives about 20,000 distinct CDR3 sequences in total; 45% to 75% of them show up just once. The top ten constitute roughly an eighth of the sample. In its sample, this clonotype comes out as medium-sized (0.01 to 0.1%). What this receptor recognizes is not known. No qualities accompany the bases; no much larger clone lies one base away. The junction shows trimming of 2 bases on V and 5 bases on J, and the gene matches do not reach 9 bases of it. The CDR3 goes from the cysteine to the phenylalanine over 15 residues. Solely the CDR3 DNA is kept, with 45 bases framed from the first base. From a lookup of the germline V gene, CDR1 and CDR2 are LGHNA and YSLEER.

Broad study findings and their caveats: The data were considered consistent with most tumor T cells being derived from the lymph node and subsequently expanding within tumor tissue. The study presented the conclusion that tumor T cells originate in lymph nodes as consistent with a hypothesis, not as something directly demonstrated. In luminal-like breast cancer, tumor and nontumor tissue repertoires resembled each other significantly more than in basal-like breast cancer. Tumor T-cell repertoires showed less diversity than lymph node repertoires and more diversity than nontumor tissue repertoires, and tumor T-cell repertoires showed preferential V and J gene usage.

The material sequenced was breast tumor tissue. The rearranged segments are TRBV4-3 and TRBJ2-7, with TRBD1 matching 7 junction bases. The receptor's source is a female donor with breast cancer. Some clones in this sample may be carry-over from other donors' samples. The CDR3 sequence is CASSQTGDRAHEQYF. In nucleotides, the sequence is TGCGCCAGCAGCCAAACCGGAGACAGGGCCCACGAGCAGTACTTC.